This TCR beta chain was found in a study of T cell responses to AZD1222 COVID-19 vaccine. Study-wide results and limits: Researchers took repertoire samples only after the peak T cell response had come.

This table comes from immunoSEQ multiplex PCR, and its TCRdb copy is limited to in-frame clones, with some not included. The repertoire includes 83,000 or so clones, less than 95% of them detected once, and around 30% sits in the top ten. Germline trimming cut 4 bases from V and 0 bases from J; bases unmatched to any gene: 4. This CDR3 comprises 16 residues. Germline V gives CDR1 SGHTS, CDR2 YDEGEE. As regards this clone: Its matching antigen is unknown.

Second-dose timings of about 4 or about 12 weeks were pooled. The sequencing here drew on peripheral blood, taken 28 days after the second AZD1222 dose. This receptor was identified in an adult who received the AZD1222 COVID-19 vaccine. The chain is built from TRBV5-8 and TRBJ2-5; TRBD2 matches at 12 bases. The CDR3 here is CASSPGLAGNQETQYF. The CDR3 bases are TGTGCCAGCAGCCCTGGACTAGCGGGAAACCAAGAGACCCAGTACTTC.